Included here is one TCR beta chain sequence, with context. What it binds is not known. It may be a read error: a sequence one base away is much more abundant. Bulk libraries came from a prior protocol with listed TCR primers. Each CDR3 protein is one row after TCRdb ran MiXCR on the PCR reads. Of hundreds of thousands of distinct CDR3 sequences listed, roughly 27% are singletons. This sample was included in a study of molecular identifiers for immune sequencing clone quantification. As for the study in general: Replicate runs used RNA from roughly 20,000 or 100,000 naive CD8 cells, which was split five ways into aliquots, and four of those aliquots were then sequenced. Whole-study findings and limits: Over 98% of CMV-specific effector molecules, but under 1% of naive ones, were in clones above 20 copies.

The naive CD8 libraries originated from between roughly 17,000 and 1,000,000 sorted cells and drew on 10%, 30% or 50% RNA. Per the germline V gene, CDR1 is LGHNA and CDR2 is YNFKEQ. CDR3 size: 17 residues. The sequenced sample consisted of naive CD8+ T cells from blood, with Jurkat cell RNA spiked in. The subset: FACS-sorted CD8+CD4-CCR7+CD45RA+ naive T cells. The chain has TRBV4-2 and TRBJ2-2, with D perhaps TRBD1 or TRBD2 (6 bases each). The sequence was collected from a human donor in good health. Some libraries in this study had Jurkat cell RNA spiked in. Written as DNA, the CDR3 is TGTGCCGGCAGCCAAGATACGGGGGCGAGGAACACCGGGGAGCTGTTTTTT. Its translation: CAGSQDTGARNTGELFF.